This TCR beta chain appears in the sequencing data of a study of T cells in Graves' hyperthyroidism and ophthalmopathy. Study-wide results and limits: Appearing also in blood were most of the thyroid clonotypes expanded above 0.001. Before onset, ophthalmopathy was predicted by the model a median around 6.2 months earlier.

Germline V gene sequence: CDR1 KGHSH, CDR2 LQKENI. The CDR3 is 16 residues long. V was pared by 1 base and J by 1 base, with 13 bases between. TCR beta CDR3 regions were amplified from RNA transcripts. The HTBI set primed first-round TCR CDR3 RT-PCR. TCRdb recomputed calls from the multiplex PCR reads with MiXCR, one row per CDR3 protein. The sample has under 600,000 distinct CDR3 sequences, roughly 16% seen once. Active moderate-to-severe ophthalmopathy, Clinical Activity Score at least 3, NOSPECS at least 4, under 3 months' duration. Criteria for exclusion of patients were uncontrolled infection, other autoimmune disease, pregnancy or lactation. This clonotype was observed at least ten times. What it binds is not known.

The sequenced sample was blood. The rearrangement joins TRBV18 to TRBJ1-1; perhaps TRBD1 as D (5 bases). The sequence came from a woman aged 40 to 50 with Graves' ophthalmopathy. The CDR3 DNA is TGTGCCAGCTCACCACTGGCGGGGACCGAGAACACTGAAGCTTTCTTT. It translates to CASSPLAGTENTEAFF.